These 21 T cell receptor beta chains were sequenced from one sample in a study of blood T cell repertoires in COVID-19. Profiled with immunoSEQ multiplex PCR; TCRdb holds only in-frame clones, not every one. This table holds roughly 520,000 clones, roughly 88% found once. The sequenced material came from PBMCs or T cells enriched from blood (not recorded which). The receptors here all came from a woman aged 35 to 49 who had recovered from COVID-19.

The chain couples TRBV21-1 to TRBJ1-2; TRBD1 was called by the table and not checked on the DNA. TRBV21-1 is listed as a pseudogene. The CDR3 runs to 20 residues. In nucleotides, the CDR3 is TGTGCCAGCAGCAAAGTCCCTAAGGACAGGCTAATCTGGGGTAACTATGGCTACACCTTC. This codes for CASSKVPKDRLIWGNYGYTF.

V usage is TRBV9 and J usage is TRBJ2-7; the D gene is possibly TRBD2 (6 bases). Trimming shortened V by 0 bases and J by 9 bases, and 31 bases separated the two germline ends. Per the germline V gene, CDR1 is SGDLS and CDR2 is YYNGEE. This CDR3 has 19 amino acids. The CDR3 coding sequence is TGTGCCAGCAGCGTAGACCCCTCAACTAGGGAAGCGGGCGAGGAGGTGCAGTACTTC. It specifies CASSVDPSTREAGEEVQYF.

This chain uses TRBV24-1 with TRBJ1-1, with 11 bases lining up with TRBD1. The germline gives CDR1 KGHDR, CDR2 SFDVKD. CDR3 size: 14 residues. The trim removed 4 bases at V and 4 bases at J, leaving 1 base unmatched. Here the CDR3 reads CATSEGQGVTEAFF. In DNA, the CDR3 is TGTGCCACCAGTGAGGGACAGGGGGTCACTGAAGCTTTCTTT.

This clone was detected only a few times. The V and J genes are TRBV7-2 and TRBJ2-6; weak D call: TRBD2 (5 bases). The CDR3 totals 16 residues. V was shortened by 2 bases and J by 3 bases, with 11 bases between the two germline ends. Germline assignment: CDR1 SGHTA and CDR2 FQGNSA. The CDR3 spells CASSLRRVGGANVLTF. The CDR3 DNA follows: TGTGCCAGCAGCTTACGGCGGGTCGGTGGGGCCAACGTCCTGACTTTC.

The CDR3 region is CASSYELAGEFSLGYEQYF. The CDR3 DNA is TGTGCCAGCAGTTATGAACTAGCGGGAGAATTCAGTCTCGGCTACGAGCAGTACTTC. J is TRBJ2-7 and V is TRBV6-2 or TRBV6-3, with 11 bases matching TRBD2. Trimming removed 3 bases from V and 3 bases from J; junction bases left unmatched: 16. There are 19 residues in the CDR3. Germline assignment: CDR1 MNHEY and CDR2 SVGEGT.

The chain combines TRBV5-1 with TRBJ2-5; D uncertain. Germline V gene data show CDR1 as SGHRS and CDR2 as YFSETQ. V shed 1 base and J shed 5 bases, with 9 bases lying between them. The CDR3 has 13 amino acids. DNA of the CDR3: TGCGCCAGCAGCTTGTCGGGTTGGGAGACCCAGTACTTC. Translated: CASSLSGWETQYF.

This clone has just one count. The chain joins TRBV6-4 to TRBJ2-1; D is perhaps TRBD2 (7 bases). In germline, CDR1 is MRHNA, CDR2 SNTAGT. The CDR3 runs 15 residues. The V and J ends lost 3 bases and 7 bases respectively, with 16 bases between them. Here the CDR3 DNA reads TGTGCCAGCAGTGAACAGGGCGGGAGTGGGAATGAGCAGTTCTTC. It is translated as CASSEQGGSGNEQFF.

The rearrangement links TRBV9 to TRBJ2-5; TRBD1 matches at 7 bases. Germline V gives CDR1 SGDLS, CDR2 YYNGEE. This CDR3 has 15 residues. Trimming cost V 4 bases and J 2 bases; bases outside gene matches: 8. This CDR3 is CASSTGQLTQETQYF. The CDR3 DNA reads TGTGCCAGCAGCACGGGACAGCTGACTCAAGAGACCCAGTACTTC.

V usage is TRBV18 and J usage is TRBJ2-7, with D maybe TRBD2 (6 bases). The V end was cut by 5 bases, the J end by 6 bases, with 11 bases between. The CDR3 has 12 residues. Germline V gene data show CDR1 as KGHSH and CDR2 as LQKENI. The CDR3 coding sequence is TGTGCCAGCTCAAAGGGACTCCCCGAGCAGTACTTC. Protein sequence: CASSKGLPEQYF.

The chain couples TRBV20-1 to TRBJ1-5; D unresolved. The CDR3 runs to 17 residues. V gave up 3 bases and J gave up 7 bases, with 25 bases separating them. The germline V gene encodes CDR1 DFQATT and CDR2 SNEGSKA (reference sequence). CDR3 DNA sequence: TGCAGTGCTAGTGTCCCACCCATTGGAGTGGAGGGCCAGCCCCAGCATTTT. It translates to CSASVPPIGVEGQPQHF.

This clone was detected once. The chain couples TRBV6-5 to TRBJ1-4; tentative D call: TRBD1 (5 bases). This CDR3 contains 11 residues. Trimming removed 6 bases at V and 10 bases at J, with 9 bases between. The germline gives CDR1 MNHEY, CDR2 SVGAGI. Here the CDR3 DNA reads TGTGCCAGCAGGGTGGGGGGAAAACTGTTTTTT. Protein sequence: CASRVGGKLFF.

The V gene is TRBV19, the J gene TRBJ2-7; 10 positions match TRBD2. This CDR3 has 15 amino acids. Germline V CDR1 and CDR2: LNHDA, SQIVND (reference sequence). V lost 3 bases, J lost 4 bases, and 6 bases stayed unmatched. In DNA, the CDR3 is TGTGCCAGTAGTATTCTAGCGGGAGAATCGTACGAGCAGTACTTC. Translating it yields CASSILAGESYEQYF. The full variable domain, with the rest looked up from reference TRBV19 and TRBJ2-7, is DGGITQSPKYLFRKEGQNVTLSCEQNLNHDAMYWYRQDPGQGLRLIYYSQIVNDFQKGDIAEGYSVSREKKESFPLTVTSAQKNPTAFYLCASSILAGESYEQYFGPGTRLTVT.

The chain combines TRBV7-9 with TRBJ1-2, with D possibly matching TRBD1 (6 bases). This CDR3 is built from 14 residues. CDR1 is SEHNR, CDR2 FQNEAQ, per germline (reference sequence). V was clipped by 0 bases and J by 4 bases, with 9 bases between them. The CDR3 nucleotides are TGTGCCAGCAGCTTAGCGGACAGTGGCTATGGCTACACCTTC. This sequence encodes CASSLADSGYGYTF.

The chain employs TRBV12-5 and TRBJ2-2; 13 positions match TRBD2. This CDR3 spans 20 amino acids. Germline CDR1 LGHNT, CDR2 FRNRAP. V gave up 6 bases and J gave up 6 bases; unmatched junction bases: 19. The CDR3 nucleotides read TGTGCTAGTGGCCGAAAACCGTCCCCACTAGCGGGAGGGCCTCCCGGGGAGCTGTTTTTT. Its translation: CASGRKPSPLAGGPPGELFF.

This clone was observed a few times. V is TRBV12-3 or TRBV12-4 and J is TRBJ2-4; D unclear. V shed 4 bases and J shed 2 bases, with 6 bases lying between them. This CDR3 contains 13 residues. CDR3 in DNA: TGTGCCAGCAGTTATGACTCCAAAAACATTCAGTACTTC. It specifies CASSYDSKNIQYF.

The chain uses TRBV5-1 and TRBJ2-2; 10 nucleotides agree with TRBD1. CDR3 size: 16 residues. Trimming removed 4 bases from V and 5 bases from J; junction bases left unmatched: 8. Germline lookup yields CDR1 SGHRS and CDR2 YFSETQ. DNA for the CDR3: TGCGCCAGCAGCGACTTGACAGGGGGCAATACCGGGGAGCTGTTTTTT. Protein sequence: CASSDLTGGNTGELFF.

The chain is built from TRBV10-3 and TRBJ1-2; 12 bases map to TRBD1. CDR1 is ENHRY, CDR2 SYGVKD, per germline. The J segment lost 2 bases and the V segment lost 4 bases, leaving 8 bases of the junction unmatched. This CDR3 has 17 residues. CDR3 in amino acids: CAISARGQGARNYGYTF. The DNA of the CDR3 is TGTGCCATCAGTGCCCGGGGACAGGGGGCGCGAAACTATGGCTACACCTTC.

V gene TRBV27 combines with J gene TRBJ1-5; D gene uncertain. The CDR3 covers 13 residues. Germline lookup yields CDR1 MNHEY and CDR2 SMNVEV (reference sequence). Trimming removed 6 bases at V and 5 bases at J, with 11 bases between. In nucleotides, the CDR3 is TGTGCCAGCAGCTTAGGGCCCTATCAGCCCCAGCATTTT. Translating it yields CASSLGPYQPQHF.

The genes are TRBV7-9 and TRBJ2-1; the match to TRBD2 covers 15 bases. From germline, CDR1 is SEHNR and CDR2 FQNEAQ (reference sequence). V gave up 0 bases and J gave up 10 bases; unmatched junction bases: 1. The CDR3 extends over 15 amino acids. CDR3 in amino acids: CASSLAGTSGGEQFF. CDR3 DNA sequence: TGTGCCAGCAGCTTAGCCGGGACTAGCGGGGGGGAGCAGTTCTTC.

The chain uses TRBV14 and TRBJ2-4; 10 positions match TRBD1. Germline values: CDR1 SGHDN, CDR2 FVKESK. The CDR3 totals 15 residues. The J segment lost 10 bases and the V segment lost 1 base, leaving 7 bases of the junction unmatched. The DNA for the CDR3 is TGTGCCAGCAGCCAAGGAGGGGGACAGGGGATTATTCAGTACTTC. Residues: CASSQGGGQGIIQYF.

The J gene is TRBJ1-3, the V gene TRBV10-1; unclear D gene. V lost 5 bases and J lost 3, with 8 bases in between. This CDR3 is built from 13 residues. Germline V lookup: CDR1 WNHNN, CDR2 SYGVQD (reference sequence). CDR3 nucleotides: TGCGCCAGCAGTCCCGGGAATGGAAACACCATATATTTT. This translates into CASSPGNGNTIYF.